The sequence of this TCR beta chain was determined in a study of T cell responses to AZD1222 COVID-19 vaccine (dated by TCRdb to about 2021). Study-level background: Because spike-specific TCR depth and breadth did not differ between the two schedules, AZD1222 recipients who got a second dose at roughly 4 weeks were pooled with those who got a second dose at roughly 12 weeks. TCR sequencing was performed for fewer than 250 trial participants, of whom some 200 were given two doses of AZD1222 and 26 were given two doses of MenACWY control vaccine. Trial participants were enrolled into age subgroups of 18-55, 56-69 and 70-plus years, which contained roughly 150, 30 and 60 TCR-sequenced participants, respectively.

The time point label, as the study defines it: baseline before first vaccination. Vaccinee samples were obtained from the UK trials COV001 and COV002, which included a single-blind randomized controlled phase 2/3 trial of AZD1222 (ChAdOx1 nCoV-19) in healthy adults. For TCRbeta chain sequencing, PBMC samples from trial participants were taken at day 0 and at day 28 after the second dose. As regards this clone: Its antigen has not been determined. No clone much larger than this one lies a single base away; base qualities are absent.

The CDR3 regions of human TCRbeta chains were analyzed by immunosequencing. Regarding the original processing steps: TCRs in the repertoires were matched against a reference library of SARS-CoV-2-specific TCRs that had been generated with the MIRA antigen-specificity platform. Breadth was defined as the fraction of unique TCRs that were SARS-CoV-2-associated, and depth was defined as the fraction of total T cells that were SARS-CoV-2-associated. Using the MIRA data, each spike-specific TCR was assigned both to the spike region to which the TCR was reactive and to a CD4 or CD8 class. Log10-transformed breadth and depth values were compared by one-way ANOVA with Sidak's multiple comparisons tests. Held by TCRdb, this immuneACCESS table contains in-frame sequences only and omits some clones. Under half of the omission traces to an unresolved V gene where checked; the cause of the rest is unknown. Clonal size and the V and J genes are those of that table, whereas D and trimming came from the DNA. The sample yields 80,000 to 100,000 clones; over 75% were counted once. The ten largest clones add up to roughly 6% of the sample.

From the cysteine through the phenylalanine, the CDR3 covers 14 amino acids. Left in the record is the CDR3 DNA by itself, 42 bases read in frame from the first base. V is cut back by 4 bases and J by 3 bases, with 5 bases in the junction unmatched. What the work shows at the level of the full study, not this receptor alone: Participants were mostly white British, with more females than males. The authors suggested clonal diversity may have been underestimated. Conclusions about previously exposed vaccinees are limited, since just six AZD1222 recipients were seropositive for SARS-CoV-2 at baseline. CD4 TCRs associated with the vaccine covered the entire spike protein, and the dominant responses were in regions 160-218 and 743-854. After two AZD1222 doses, spike-specific TCR breadth and depth were significantly higher than at day 0 and than in MenACWY recipients. Because no day 14 peak-response samples were available, the repertoires could be characterized only after the peak T cell response. Reportedly, almost half of the unique spike-specific TCRs recognized epitopes lying outside the regions that are mutated in the B.1.351 and B.1.1.7 variants. In the small 56-69-year group, the increase in depth fell short of significance, most likely because of low power.

The chain uses TRBV5-3 and TRBJ2-7, and 9 junction bases match TRBD1. TRBV5-3 belongs to the ORF category, with a function that is uncertain. The TCR comes from an adult in good health. Sequencing was performed on peripheral blood, taken on day 0 of AZD1222 vaccination. This receptor has the CDR3 CARSHRQGVYEQYF. The DNA sequence reads TGTGCCAGAAGCCACCGACAGGGGGTCTACGAGCAGTACTTC.